The 21 T cell receptor beta chains presented below share a single source sample, sequenced in a study of shared clonotypes between healthy human individuals. Libraries were prepared by immunoSEQ multiplex PCR; TCRdb keeps only in-frame clonotypes and omits some of them. The sample includes millions of clones, around nine tenths of them seen just once. Material: naive CD4+ T cells sorted from blood. Subset given: CD45RA+ positively selected. The receptors originated from a man aged 18 to 30 in good health.

The chain couples TRBV18 to TRBJ1-3; 9 bases are shared with TRBD1. Germline trimming cut 3 bases from V and 4 bases from J; bases unmatched to any gene: 4. The CDR3 loop spans 15 amino acids. In germline, CDR1 is KGHSH, CDR2 LQKENI. The CDR3 sequence is CASSPGTGRGNTIYF. DNA for the CDR3: TGTGCCAGCTCACCTGGGACAGGGCGAGGAAACACCATATATTTT.

V gene TRBV2 combines with J gene TRBJ1-2; D unclear. Germline values: CDR1 SNHLY, CDR2 FYNNEI. Trimming took 7 bases from V and 4 from J, leaving 10 bases between them. The CDR3 has 12 amino acids. The CDR3 sequence: CASTAGIYGYTF. The CDR3 DNA is TGTGCCAGCACGGCAGGCATCTATGGCTACACCTTC. Based on the CDR3 plus reference TRBV2 and TRBJ1-2, the full variable domain is EPEVTQTPSHQVTQMGQEVILRCVPISNHLYFYWYRQILGQKVEFLVSFYNNEISEKSEIFDDQFSVERPDGSNFTLKIRSTKLEDSAMYFCASTAGIYGYTFGSGTRLTVV.

The gene calls are TRBV7-8 and TRBJ2-1; TRBD1 is a possible D gene (5 bases). Germline loops: CDR1 SGHVS, CDR2 FQNEAQ. Trimming took off 0 bases at V and 9 bases at J, with 9 bases between the two ends. CDR3 length: 13 residues. The CDR3 spells CASSLAGQVEQFF. In nucleotides, the CDR3 is TGTGCCAGCAGCTTAGCGGGGCAGGTTGAGCAGTTCTTC.

The chain links TRBV6-9 to TRBJ2-1; D is uncertain. Germline CDR1 is MNHGY and CDR2 is SVAAGI. V dropped 3 bases and J dropped 6 bases, with 3 bases sitting between them. The CDR3 loop spans 11 amino acids. CDR3 DNA sequence: TGTGCCAGCAGTTACTTCAATGAGCAGTTCTTC. As protein: CASSYFNEQFF.

The rearrangement uses TRBV28 and TRBJ2-7; D is perhaps TRBD1 (6 bases). The CDR3 extends over 14 amino acids. Trimming took off 6 bases at V and 0 bases at J, with 12 bases between the two ends. Germline V gene data show CDR1 as MDHEN and CDR2 as SYDVKM. Here the CDR3 reads CASRGQKSSYEQYF. The DNA for the CDR3 is TGTGCCAGCAGAGGACAGAAGAGCTCCTACGAGCAGTACTTC.

The V call is TRBV6-6, the J call TRBJ1-2; 8 nucleotides line up with TRBD1. This CDR3 contains 14 residues. The V segment lost 6 bases and the J segment 3 bases; nucleotides outside the gene matches: 6. CDR1 MNHNY and CDR2 SVGAGI come from the germline V gene (reference sequence). In DNA form, the CDR3 reads TGTGCCAGCAGCAGACAGGGGAATGACTATGGCTACACCTTC. Residues: CASSRQGNDYGYTF.

The gene calls are TRBV5-4 and TRBJ2-3, with TRBD2 matching 8 bases. This CDR3 has 16 residues. V gave up 4 bases and J gave up 2 bases; unmatched junction bases: 9. The germline CDR1 and CDR2 sequences are SGHNT and YYREEE (reference sequence). The CDR3 loop is CASSKVVAGHTDTQYF. CDR3 DNA: TGTGCCAGCAGCAAGGTGGTAGCGGGGCACACAGATACGCAGTATTTT.

This rearrangement joins TRBV2 to TRBJ2-5; 10 nucleotides align to TRBD2. CDR1 is SNHLY and CDR2 is FYNNEI in the germline V gene. V was clipped by 3 bases and J by 5 bases; unmatched bases: 3. This CDR3 spans 14 amino acids. CDR3 protein: CASSDASGSETQYF. As DNA, the CDR3 is TGTGCCAGCAGTGACGCTAGCGGGAGTGAGACCCAGTACTTC.

This clone was seen more than once but under ten times. This chain connects TRBV27 to TRBJ1-6; 10 bases match TRBD1. The CDR3 length is 15 residues. J gave up 9 bases and V 5 bases, and 7 bases lay outside the gene matches. The germline V gene has CDR1 MNHEY and CDR2 SMNVEV (reference sequence). DNA of the CDR3: TGTGCCAGCAGTCCTGGGACAGGGGCGGGTTCACCCCTCCACTTT. Its protein is CASSPGTGAGSPLHF.

Of note for this clone: This specimen includes other DNA sequences encoding the same CDR3. The chain carries TRBV5-1 and TRBJ2-5; 9 nucleotides match TRBD1. The CDR3 length is 14 residues. V shed 3 bases and J 1 base; nucleotides not matched to a gene: 1. The germline V gene has CDR1 SGHRS and CDR2 YFSETQ. The CDR3 is CASSSGQGQETQYF. The CDR3 coding sequence is TGCGCCAGCAGCTCGGGACAGGGCCAAGAGACCCAGTACTTC.

The rearrangement joins TRBV5-1 to TRBJ1-3; D possibly corresponds to TRBD1 (6 bases). The CDR3 loop spans 16 amino acids. Per germline, CDR1 SGHRS and CDR2 YFSETQ. V shed 1 base and J shed 3 bases, with 14 bases lying between them. The CDR3 DNA reads TGCGCCAGCAGCTTGTCGGGGGCGTTCGGTGGAAACACCATATATTTT. Protein sequence: CASSLSGAFGGNTIYF.

This clone was observed a single time. The gene calls are TRBV6-1 and TRBJ2-3; 9 bases align to TRBD2. V lost 0 bases to trimming and J lost 4 bases; unmatched junction nucleotides: 5. The germline V gene has CDR1 MNHNS and CDR2 SASEGT. This CDR3 has 16 amino acids. Written as DNA, the CDR3 is TGTGCCAGCAGTGAAGCGGGCGGGGGGGTCCCAGATACGCAGTATTTT. Protein: CASSEAGGGVPDTQYF.

V is TRBV7-2 and J is TRBJ1-1; D unresolved. The CDR3 sequence is 14 residues long. CDR1 is SGHTA, CDR2 FQGNSA, per germline. Deletions cut 3 bases from V and 0 bases from J, with 8 bases between. The CDR3: CASSFGPMNTEAFF. CDR3 DNA sequence: TGTGCCAGCAGCTTTGGACCGATGAACACTGAAGCTTTCTTT. The full variable domain, its missing parts supplied by reference TRBV7-2 and TRBJ1-1, is GAGVSQSPSNKVTEKGKDVELRCDPISGHTALYWYRQSLGQGLEFLIYFQGNSAPDKSGLPSDRFSAERTGGSVSTLTIQRTQQEDSAVYLCASSFGPMNTEAFFGQGTRLTVV.

V and J are TRBV10-3 and TRBJ2-7; possible D gene TRBD1, 6 bases. The CDR3 length is 16 residues. The ends were cut back, 4 bases at V and 0 bases at J, with 16 bases in the middle. The germline V gene encodes CDR1 ENHRY and CDR2 SYGVKD. For the CDR3, the DNA is TGTGCCATCAGTGCCGGGGACACTTTAAGCTCCTACGAGCAGTACTTC. This translates into CAISAGDTLSSYEQYF.

The V and J genes are TRBV4-3 and TRBJ1-1; D is undetermined. The CDR3 covers 15 residues. Trimming removed 4 bases at V and 1 base at J, with 13 bases between. The V gene's germline CDR1 is LGHNA and CDR2 YSLEER. The CDR3, as DNA: TGCGCCAGCAGCCTCTCTTCCGGGCCGAACACTGAAGCTTTCTTT. As protein: CASSLSSGPNTEAFF.

This clone was observed once. The gene calls are TRBV7-9 and TRBJ1-4, with unresolved D. Trimming pared 5 bases from V and 7 bases from J, leaving 11 bases between. CDR1 is SEHNR and CDR2 is FQNEAQ in the germline V gene (reference sequence). The CDR3 has 13 amino acids. The CDR3 region is CASSRRPSEKLFF. CDR3 in DNA: TGTGCCAGCAGCCGACGACCCAGTGAAAAACTGTTTTTT.

This clone came up a few times. This rearrangement joins TRBV6-1 to TRBJ1-1; D is uncertain. Trimming pared 2 bases from V and 1 base from J, leaving 5 bases between. CDR1 is MNHNS and CDR2 is SASEGT in the germline V gene. The CDR3 runs to 13 residues. CDR3 in amino acids: CASSEYENTEAFF. For the CDR3, the DNA is TGTGCCAGCAGTGAATATGAGAACACTGAAGCTTTCTTT.

This clone has a single count. J is TRBJ2-7 and V is TRBV10-2; D may correspond to TRBD1 or TRBD2 (7 bases each). CDR3 length equals 15 residues. Germline CDR1 and CDR2: WSHSY and SAAADI. Trimming removed 3 bases at V and 1 base at J, with 13 bases between. In nucleotides, the CDR3 is TGCGCCAGCAGTGATGAGCAGGGGGGGTCCTACGAGCAGTACTTC. This encodes CASSDEQGGSYEQYF.

The chain links TRBV5-4 to TRBJ1-4; 11 bases agree with TRBD1. V lost 4 bases to trimming and J lost 5 bases; unmatched junction nucleotides: 1. The CDR3 spans 14 residues. Germline V gives CDR1 SGHNT, CDR2 YYREEE (reference sequence). The CDR3 reads CASSGDRGNEKLFF. In nucleotides, the CDR3 is TGTGCCAGCAGCGGGGACAGGGGGAATGAAAAACTGTTTTTT.

The chain couples TRBV25-1 to TRBJ2-1; TRBD2 might be the D (6 bases). This CDR3 comprises 13 residues. The germline V gene encodes CDR1 MGHDK and CDR2 SYGVNS. Trimming shortened V by 3 bases and J by 10 bases, and 13 bases separated the two germline ends. The CDR3, as DNA: TGTGCCAGCAGTGACCCAGGAGGACTAGAGCAGTTCTTC. Its translation is CASSDPGGLEQFF. The entire variable domain, with the rest obtained from reference TRBV25-1 and TRBJ2-1, is as follows: EADIYQTPRYLVIGTGKKITLECSQTMGHDKMYWYQQDPGMELHLIHYSYGVNSTEKGDLSSESTVSRIRTEHFPLTLESARPSHTSQYLCASSDPGGLEQFFGPGTRLTVL.

The chain uses TRBV7-3 and TRBJ2-4, with D possibly TRBD2 on 5 matching bases. The V gene's germline CDR1 is SGHTA and CDR2 FQGTGA. V was shortened by 7 bases and J by 0 bases, with 22 bases between the two germline ends. CDR3 length: 18 residues. Here the CDR3 reads CASTLSGRSLLAKNIQYF. In nucleotides, the CDR3 is TGTGCCAGCACCCTGAGCGGACGAAGCCTCCTAGCCAAAAACATTCAGTACTTC.